Presented here are 29 T cell receptor beta chains from one specimen sequenced in a study of cytomegalovirus exposure and HLA in healthy donors. The PCR used 60 Vbeta and 13 Jbeta primers. The protocol was immunoSEQ multiplex PCR, while the TCRdb copy is restricted to in-frame clones and leaves out a portion. The sample lists around 150,000 clones, 60% to 80% occurring once. Sequenced material: PBMCs. These receptors were taken from a man aged 18 to 29 in good health and CMV-seropositive.

The V gene is TRBV9, the J gene TRBJ2-6; D might be TRBD1 (6 bases). This CDR3 contains 17 residues. Per the germline V gene, CDR1 is SGDLS and CDR2 is YYNGEE. V was pared by 1 base and J by 0 bases, with 11 bases between. The CDR3 bases are TGTGCCAGCAGCGTAACACAGGGAGTCTCTGGGGCCAACGTCCTGACTTTC. It codes for CASSVTQGVSGANVLTF.

This rearrangement joins TRBV29-1 to TRBJ2-7; 11 positions agree with TRBD2. The CDR3 is 15 amino acids. CDR1 and CDR2 (germline): SQVTM, ANQGSEA. The trim removed 7 bases at V and 0 bases at J, leaving 8 bases unmatched. CDR3 bases: TGCAGCGCCATGGGGACTAGCGGCTTCTCCTACGAGCAGTACTTC. Protein sequence: CSAMGTSGFSYEQYF.

The chain combines TRBV5-4 with TRBJ2-7; 8 bases line up with TRBD1. The J segment lost 1 base and the V segment lost 4 bases, leaving 7 bases of the junction unmatched. Germline CDR1 is SGHNT and CDR2 is YYREEE (reference sequence). The CDR3 is made up of 15 amino acids. The CDR3 protein is CASSLDRELSYEQYF. CDR3 in DNA: TGTGCCAGCAGCCTGGACAGGGAGTTATCCTACGAGCAGTACTTC.

The rearrangement joins TRBV7-9 to TRBJ1-4, with TRBD1 matching over 8 bases. This CDR3 is built from 15 residues. Trimming cost V 0 bases and J 4 bases; bases outside gene matches: 1. Germline CDR1 SEHNR, CDR2 FQNEAQ (reference sequence). The CDR3 here is CASSLAQGVNEKLFF. The CDR3 coding sequence is TGTGCCAGCAGCTTAGCACAGGGGGTTAATGAAAAACTGTTTTTT. The full variable domain, rest sourced from reference TRBV7-9 and TRBJ1-4, is DTGVSQNPRHKITKRGQNVTFRCDPISEHNRLYWYRQTLGQGPEFLTYFQNEAQLEKSRLLSDRFSAERPKGSFSTLEIQRTEQGDSAMYLCASSLAQGVNEKLFFGSGTQLSVL.

About this clone itself: Compared with germline, one end of the junction differs, possibly owing to a read error. This chain links TRBV7-7 with TRBJ2-5, with 7 positions matching TRBD1. The CDR3 covers 15 residues. Germline V lookup: CDR1 SSHAT, CDR2 FNYEAQ (reference sequence). In DNA form, the CDR3 reads TGTGCTAGCAGCTCTAACAGGGGCGCTTGGGAGACCCAGTACTTC. This codes for CASSSNRGAWETQYF.

The genes are TRBV10-1 and TRBJ2-3, with D maybe TRBD2 (6 bases). There are 14 residues in the CDR3. Germline V gene data show CDR1 as WNHNN and CDR2 as SYGVQD (reference sequence). Trimming removed 3 bases from V and 2 bases from J, with 9 bases in between. The CDR3 sequence is CASSDGGDTDTQYF. CDR3 bases: TGCGCCAGCAGTGATGGCGGGGACACAGATACGCAGTATTTT.

The table lists this clone with a few counts. The chain carries TRBV2 and TRBJ2-1; D perhaps matches TRBD2 (6 bases). V was clipped by 3 bases and J by 8 bases, with 17 bases between them. Germline V gives CDR1 SNHLY, CDR2 FYNNEI. CDR3 length equals 15 residues. The CDR3 region is CASSDPVSGLDEQFF. CDR3 nucleotides: TGTGCCAGCAGTGACCCGGTTAGCGGTTTGGATGAGCAGTTCTTC.

This chain links TRBV7-2 with TRBJ2-1, with 7 nucleotides matching TRBD2. The germline V gene encodes CDR1 SGHTA and CDR2 FQGNSA. CDR3 size: 15 residues. The J segment lost 3 bases and the V segment lost 2 bases, leaving 4 bases of the junction unmatched. The CDR3 sequence: CASSLSRDYYNEQFF. CDR3 coding DNA: TGTGCCAGCAGCTTAAGCCGGGACTACTACAATGAGCAGTTCTTC.

This clone was seen just once. This chain links TRBV28 with TRBJ1-6, with TRBD1 as a possible D gene (5 bases). The V and J ends lost 4 bases and 8 bases respectively, with 15 bases between them. Germline loops: CDR1 MDHEN, CDR2 SYDVKM. The CDR3 length is 15 residues. The CDR3 loop reads CASSSLQGNYSPLHF. DNA of the CDR3: TGTGCCAGCAGTTCCCTTCAGGGTAATTATTCACCCCTCCACTTT.

The chain carries TRBV7-9 and TRBJ2-7; D is possibly TRBD2 (5 bases). The CDR3 sequence is 16 residues long. Trimming cost V 0 bases and J 0 bases, with 12 bases left between them. Germline CDR1 reads SEHNR; CDR2 reads FQNEAQ (reference sequence). CDR3 DNA sequence: TGTGCCAGCAGCTTAGCCCTGCTAGGGAGCTCCTACGAGCAGTACTTC. Protein sequence: CASSLALLGSSYEQYF.

The V call is TRBV5-1, the J call TRBJ2-7, with 10 bases identical to TRBD1. Germline CDR1 and CDR2: SGHRS and YFSETQ. CDR3 size: 14 residues. V gave up 5 bases and J gave up 4 bases; unmatched junction bases: 6. The CDR3 region is CASSYGQGGYEQYF. In DNA form, the CDR3 reads TGCGCCAGCAGTTATGGACAGGGGGGGTACGAGCAGTACTTC.

The rearrangement uses TRBV5-1 and TRBJ1-4; possible D gene TRBD1, 6 bases. Germline CDR1 is SGHRS and CDR2 is YFSETQ. This CDR3 contains 15 residues. The germline V and J ends were trimmed by 1 base and 11 bases, with 18 bases remaining between them. CDR3 residues: CASSLTGTPEKKLFF. The CDR3 coding sequence is TGCGCCAGCAGCTTGACAGGGACCCCCGAGAAGAAACTGTTTTTT.

This clone was seen once. Here the CDR3 DNA reads TGTGCCAGCAGTTCCCTTCGTTCGAGCTACGGTGGCTACACCTTC. Protein product: CASSSLRSSYGGYTF. V is TRBV27 and J is TRBJ1-2; D is uncertain. Germline loops: CDR1 MNHEY, CDR2 SMNVEV (reference sequence). V lost 4 bases, J lost 7 bases, and 19 bases lay in between. This CDR3 is built from 15 residues.

Only a few counts were recorded for this clone. The V and J genes are TRBV6-5 and TRBJ2-1; TRBD2 matches at 13 bases. J lost 12 bases, V lost 7 bases, and 12 bases had no gene match. This CDR3 comprises 15 residues. Germline V gene data show CDR1 as MNHEY and CDR2 as SVGAGI. This CDR3 reads CASMRGTSGKGRQFF. The CDR3 region has the DNA TGTGCCAGCATGCGCGGGACTAGCGGGAAGGGTCGGCAGTTCTTC.

This chain connects TRBV6-5 to TRBJ1-5; D possibly corresponds to TRBD1 (5 bases). This CDR3 has 13 residues. V lost 5 bases and J lost 4, with 9 bases in between. The germline CDR1 and CDR2 sequences are MNHEY and SVGAGI. CDR3 in DNA: TGTGCCAGCAGTCACGGGGGGAATCAGCCCCAGCATTTT. Protein sequence: CASSHGGNQPQHF.

The J gene is TRBJ2-7, the V gene TRBV11-2, with TRBD2 matching over 12 bases. CDR3 length equals 14 residues. CDR1 and CDR2 (germline): SGHAT, FQNNGV. The junction had 6 bases not matched to a gene; V was cut back by 5 bases and J by 7 bases. The CDR3 nucleotides read TGTGCCAGCAGCCCGAGACTAGCGGGAGTTGAGCAGTACTTC. It is translated as CASSPRLAGVEQYF. Filled out from reference TRBV11-2 and TRBJ2-7, the complete variable domain reads EAGVAQSPRYKIIEKRQSVAFWCNPISGHATLYWYQQILGQGPKLLIQFQNNGVVDDSQLPKDRFSAERLKGVDSTLKIQPAKLEDSAVYLCASSPRLAGVEQYFGPGTRLTVT.

This chain connects TRBV14 to TRBJ2-2, with 7 bases identical to TRBD2. Trimming took 1 base from V and 5 from J; bases not matched to a gene: 10. There are 17 residues in the CDR3. Per the germline V gene, CDR1 is SGHDN and CDR2 is FVKESK. The CDR3 loop reads CASSQVWGGERTGELFF. The CDR3 DNA reads as TGTGCCAGCAGCCAAGTTTGGGGAGGGGAGAGGACCGGGGAGCTGTTTTTT.

V gene TRBV12-5 combines with J gene TRBJ2-1; 7 bases line up with TRBD2. The J segment lost 0 bases and the V segment lost 5 bases, leaving 7 bases of the junction unmatched. Germline CDR1 and CDR2: LGHNT and FRNRAP. CDR3 length: 16 amino acids. In DNA form, the CDR3 reads TGTGCTAGTGGTCCCGGACTAGGCAGCTCCTACAATGAGCAGTTCTTC. Translated, it gives CASGPGLGSSYNEQFF.

This sequence joins TRBV7-6 and TRBJ1-1; D is possibly TRBD1 (6 bases). V was clipped by 0 bases and J by 0 bases, with 8 bases between them. The germline V gene has CDR1 SGHVS and CDR2 FNYEAQ. The CDR3 spans 15 residues. The CDR3 loop is CASSLAPGVNTEAFF. The CDR3 DNA follows: TGTGCCAGCAGCTTAGCCCCAGGGGTGAACACTGAAGCTTTCTTT.

V is TRBV7-9 and J is TRBJ2-3; D not resolved. Germline loops: CDR1 SEHNR, CDR2 FQNEAQ (reference sequence). The CDR3 loop spans 13 amino acids. Trimming removed 6 bases from V and 1 base from J, with 8 bases in between. Here the CDR3 reads CASSPSGTDTQYF. CDR3 in DNA: TGTGCCAGCAGTCCTAGTGGCACAGATACGCAGTATTTT.

The rearrangement links TRBV7-9 to TRBJ2-1; 12 bases align to TRBD2. CDR3 length: 17 residues. The V gene's germline CDR1 is SEHNR and CDR2 FQNEAQ (reference sequence). Losses at the gene ends were 3 bases for V and 4 bases for J; bases not matched to a gene: 7. The CDR3 loop is CASSFSLTSGRYNEQFF. The CDR3 bases are TGTGCCAGCAGCTTTTCGCTGACTAGCGGGAGATACAATGAGCAGTTCTTC.

CDR3: CASPGGVSNEKLFF. The CDR3 DNA reads TGTGCCAGCCCAGGGGGAGTGTCTAATGAAAAACTGTTTTTT. The genes are TRBV9 and TRBJ1-4, with 7 bases fitting TRBD1. Looked up from germline, CDR1 is SGDLS and CDR2 is YYNGEE. CDR3 length: 14 amino acids. V lost 7 bases and J lost 3; bases outside the gene matches: 6.

V gene TRBV5-1 combines with J gene TRBJ2-5; 8 bases map to TRBD2. Germline loops: CDR1 SGHRS, CDR2 YFSETQ. Germline trimming cut 5 bases from V and 3 bases from J; bases unmatched to any gene: 3. The CDR3 is 13 residues long. Here the CDR3 reads CASRFGGEETQYF. CDR3 DNA sequence: TGCGCCAGCAGGTTCGGGGGGGAAGAGACCCAGTACTTC.

This rearrangement joins TRBV28 to TRBJ1-2, with D perhaps matching TRBD1 (5 bases). The CDR3 is 13 amino acids. Looked up from germline, CDR1 is MDHEN and CDR2 is SYDVKM. Trimming took 4 bases from V and 3 from J, leaving 9 bases between them. CDR3 region: CASSSGGDYGYTF. CDR3 nucleotide sequence: TGTGCCAGCAGTTCGGGGGGAGACTATGGCTACACCTTC.

The chain links TRBV5-1 to TRBJ2-1; TRBD2 aligns across 8 bases. Germline-derived CDR1 and CDR2 are SGHRS and YFSETQ. This CDR3 spans 18 amino acids. After removal of 0 bases from V and 7 bases from J, the junction contained 15 bases not matched to a gene. The CDR3, as DNA: TGCGCCAGCAGCTTGGTCCTCGGCGGGAGGCCAGACCTGAATGAGCAGTTCTTC. Encoded protein: CASSLVLGGRPDLNEQFF.

The CDR3 here is CASSPQGQGIYEQYF. The CDR3 DNA reads TGTGCCAGCAGCCCCCAAGGACAGGGGATCTACGAGCAGTACTTC. The genes are TRBV9 and TRBJ2-7; TRBD1 matches at 9 bases. Trimming at V came to 4 bases and at J to 3 bases, leaving 8 bases not matched to a gene. Germline V CDR1 and CDR2: SGDLS, YYNGEE. The CDR3 sequence is 15 residues long.

The chain joins TRBV7-6 to TRBJ2-2; D is perhaps TRBD2 (6 bases). This CDR3 comprises 14 residues. Germline values: CDR1 SGHVS, CDR2 FNYEAQ. V was cut by 5 bases and J by 5 bases, with 12 bases left in between. CDR3 sequence (DNA): TGTGCCAGCAGCGAGACTAGTTTGACCGGGGAGCTGTTTTTT. Translated: CASSETSLTGELFF.

This chain links TRBV5-4 with TRBJ1-1, with TRBD1 identical over 7 bases. CDR3 length: 17 amino acids. The V gene end was trimmed by 4 bases and the J gene end by 2 bases; junction bases not matched to a gene: 14. CDR1 and CDR2 (germline): SGHNT, YYREEE (reference sequence). The CDR3: CASSGRGWDRRNTEAFF. The CDR3 DNA reads TGTGCCAGCAGCGGAAGGGGCTGGGACAGACGAAACACTGAAGCTTTCTTT.

This clone was counted once. The CDR3 DNA follows: TGTGCCAGCAGTTCAGACTATGGCTACACCTTC. Protein sequence: CASSSDYGYTF. This chain connects TRBV2 to TRBJ1-2; D not resolved. Germline lookup yields CDR1 SNHLY and CDR2 FYNNEI. Trimming shortened V by 5 bases and J by 3 bases, and 4 bases separated the two germline ends. CDR3 size: 11 residues.